What follows are 25 T cell receptor beta chains derived from one specimen sequenced in a study of cytomegalovirus exposure and HLA in healthy donors. The data were produced by immunoSEQ multiplex PCR, yet TCRdb's version contains in-frame clones alone and is incomplete. The table lists 100,000 to 150,000 clones, approximately 91% of them singletons. Sequenced: PBMCs. The receptors derive from a man aged 25-45 years in good health and CMV-seronegative.

This chain joins TRBV19 and TRBJ2-7; D call uncertain. V was shortened by 7 bases and J by 0 bases, with 13 bases between the two germline ends. The germline CDR1 and CDR2 sequences are LNHDA and SQIVND (reference sequence). This CDR3 is 14 amino acids long. CDR3 bases: TGTGCCAGTAAATTTATGGTTAGCTCCTACGAGCAGTACTTC. As protein: CASKFMVSSYEQYF.

The V and J genes are TRBV5-6 and TRBJ1-3; D is uncertain. Germline CDR1 reads SGHDT; CDR2 reads YYEEEE. This CDR3 region has 17 residues. Trimming took 4 bases from V and 3 from J, leaving 20 bases between them. The CDR3 loop is CASSLPISGAGGNTIYF. The CDR3 coding sequence is TGTGCCAGCAGCCTACCCATTTCCGGCGCGGGTGGAAACACCATATATTTT.

The V and J genes are TRBV7-3 and TRBJ2-7; TRBD2 matches 14 bases. Looked up from germline, CDR1 is SGHTA and CDR2 is FQGTGA. Trimming took 5 bases from V and 4 from J; bases not matched to a gene: 4. The CDR3 loop spans 15 amino acids. The CDR3 nucleotides are TGTGCCAGCAGCCCGGGGACTAGCGGGAGTTACGAGCAGTACTTC. This translates into CASSPGTSGSYEQYF. Using reference TRBV7-3 and TRBJ2-7 for the parts outside the CDR3, the full variable domain is GAGVSQTPSNKVTEKGKYVELRCDPISGHTALYWYRQSLGQGPEFLIYFQGTGAADDSGLPNDRFFAVRPEGSVSTLKIQRTERGDSAVYLCASSPGTSGSYEQYFGPGTRLTVT.

The chain recombines TRBV7-2 with TRBJ1-5; TRBD1 matches 10 bases. Germline lookup yields CDR1 SGHTA and CDR2 FQGNSA. The junction had 5 bases not matched to a gene; V was cut back by 3 bases and J by 3 bases. The CDR3 is made up of 16 amino acids. The CDR3 coding sequence is TGTGCCAGCAGCTTCCTGGACAGGGGGGACAATCAGCCCCAGCATTTT. Translation gives CASSFLDRGDNQPQHF.

The J gene is TRBJ2-5, the V gene TRBV7-2, with 9 bases identical to TRBD2. CDR3 length equals 16 residues. V shed 5 bases and J 1 base; nucleotides not matched to a gene: 8. Looked up from germline, CDR1 is SGHTA and CDR2 is FQGNSA. In nucleotides, the CDR3 is TGTGCCAGCAGCCCCGGGATAGCGGGGGTCCAAGAGACCCAGTACTTC. It codes for CASSPGIAGVQETQYF.

The chain combines TRBV10-2 with TRBJ1-1; TRBD1 matches at 8 bases. CDR1 and CDR2 (germline): WSHSY, SAAADI. CDR3 size: 15 residues. The V and J ends lost 3 bases and 3 bases, in that order; junction bases with no gene match: 6. This CDR3 is CASSDGRQGYTEAFF. The CDR3 nucleotides read TGCGCCAGCAGTGATGGGAGACAGGGGTACACTGAAGCTTTCTTT.

The chain uses TRBV5-1 and TRBJ2-1; TRBD2 aligns across 7 bases. This CDR3 contains 15 residues. Unmatched junction bases numbered 7, after V lost 0 bases and J lost 7 bases. Germline lookup yields CDR1 SGHRS and CDR2 YFSETQ. In DNA form, the CDR3 reads TGCGCCAGCAGCTTGGGATCTAGCGGAAAAAATGAGCAGTTCTTC. Encoded protein: CASSLGSSGKNEQFF. The whole variable domain, filled in from reference TRBV5-1 and TRBJ2-1, reads KAGVTQTPRYLIKTRGQQVTLSCSPISGHRSVSWYQQTPGQGLQFLFEYFSETQRNKGNFPGRFSGRQFSNSRSEMNVSTLELGDSALYLCASSLGSSGKNEQFFGPGTRLTVL.

Here the CDR3 DNA reads TGTGCCAGTAATTCGGTATCAGGGACAGGGATTACTTTGGCGCGGGAGCTGTTTTTT. Protein: CASNSVSGTGITLARELFF. This chain uses TRBV19 with TRBJ2-2; 9 positions match TRBD1. This CDR3 spans 19 amino acids. V was clipped by 7 bases and J by 9 bases; unmatched bases: 24. Germline assignment: CDR1 LNHDA and CDR2 SQIVND (reference sequence).

The chain recombines TRBV7-6 with TRBJ2-7, with 8 nucleotides matching TRBD2. V dropped 5 bases and J dropped 3; count of bases not matched to a gene: 9. The CDR3 runs to 15 residues. Germline V gene data show CDR1 as SGHVS and CDR2 as FNYEAQ. The CDR3 DNA is TGTGCCAGCAGCCCAGCCAGTAGCGGGAACTACGAGCAGTACTTC. Translation: CASSPASSGNYEQYF.

The chain links TRBV6-1 to TRBJ1-1, with D perhaps matching TRBD1 (6 bases). Germline V gene data show CDR1 as MNHNS and CDR2 as SASEGT. Trimming took 4 bases from V and 7 from J, leaving 13 bases between them. The length of the CDR3 is 13 residues. In nucleotides, the CDR3 is TGTGCCAGCAGTGTACACAGGGACCTTGAAGCTTTCTTT. It translates to CASSVHRDLEAFF.

V and J are TRBV9 and TRBJ2-5; 10 nucleotides agree with TRBD1. This CDR3 comprises 15 residues. The V segment lost 4 bases and the J segment 3 bases; nucleotides outside the gene matches: 6. CDR1 is SGDLS, CDR2 YYNGEE, per germline. CDR3 sequence (DNA): TGTGCCAGCAGCAATCCGGGACAGGGGAAAGAGACCCAGTACTTC. The encoded protein is CASSNPGQGKETQYF.

The chain is built from TRBV18 and TRBJ1-2; the D is unclear. This CDR3 has 15 amino acids. CDR1 is KGHSH and CDR2 is LQKENI in the germline V gene. Deletions cut 0 bases from V and 5 bases from J, with 13 bases between. The CDR3 nucleotides read TGTGCCAGCTCACCACCCTCGCCAGGTCTTTATGGCTACACCTTC. Translated, it gives CASSPPSPGLYGYTF. Based on the CDR3 plus reference TRBV18 and TRBJ1-2, the full variable domain is NAGVMQNPRHLVRRRGQEARLRCSPMKGHSHVYWYRQLPEEGLKFMVYLQKENIIDESGMPKERFSAEFPKEGPSILRIQQVVRGDSAAYFCASSPPSPGLYGYTFGSGTRLTVV.

The chain is built from TRBV6-1 and TRBJ2-5; TRBD2 matches at 14 bases. CDR1 and CDR2 (germline): MNHNS, SASEGT. J gave up 3 bases and V 5 bases, and 2 bases lay outside the gene matches. This CDR3 spans 15 amino acids. This chain's CDR3 is CASSPTSGREETQYF. The CDR3 bases are TGTGCCAGCAGTCCGACTAGCGGGAGGGAAGAGACCCAGTACTTC.

The rearrangement uses TRBV9 and TRBJ2-3; 12 bases line up with TRBD2. Germline V gene data show CDR1 as SGDLS and CDR2 as YYNGEE. The CDR3 has 19 amino acids. V lost 4 bases and J lost 4; bases outside the gene matches: 16. In DNA, the CDR3 is TGTGCCAGCAGCTCCCCCCTAGCGGGAGGGCCCTCGTTGGCAGATACGCAGTATTTT. This translates into CASSSPLAGGPSLADTQYF.

This clone occurred a few times. The gene calls are TRBV6-5 and TRBJ1-1; no clear D gene. Germline V lookup: CDR1 MNHEY, CDR2 SVGAGI. The CDR3 extends over 13 amino acids. V was shortened by 5 bases and J by 1 base, with 8 bases between the two germline ends. This CDR3 is CASSGRENTEAFF. For the CDR3, the DNA is TGTGCCAGCAGTGGGCGGGAGAACACTGAAGCTTTCTTT.

The chain links TRBV10-3 to TRBJ2-7, with 7 bases matching TRBD2. The junction had 7 bases not matched to a gene; V was cut back by 5 bases and J by 0 bases. In germline, CDR1 is ENHRY, CDR2 SYGVKD. The length of the CDR3 is 15 residues. The CDR3 DNA is TGTGCCATCAGTAGGCTAGCGGAGGTCTCCTACGAGCAGTACTTC. Translated, it gives CAISRLAEVSYEQYF.

The chain links TRBV5-6 to TRBJ1-5; D gene unclear. Trimming shortened V by 0 bases and J by 0 bases, and 4 bases separated the two germline ends. In germline, CDR1 is SGHDT, CDR2 YYEEEE. This CDR3 has 14 residues. CDR3 sequence (DNA): TGTGCCAGCAGCTTGGCGAGTAGCAATCAGCCCCAGCATTTT. Encoded protein: CASSLASSNQPQHF. The full variable domain, its missing parts supplied by reference TRBV5-6 and TRBJ1-5, is DAGVTQSPTHLIKTRGQQVTLRCSPKSGHDTVSWYQQALGQGPQFIFQYYEEEERQRGNFPDRFSGHQFPNYSSELNVNALLLGDSALYLCASSLASSNQPQHFGDGTRLSIL.

Of note for this clone: The same CDR3 also results from other DNA sequences found in this sample. The V and J genes are TRBV9 and TRBJ1-2; 8 nucleotides line up with TRBD1. V lost 0 bases to trimming and J lost 4 bases; unmatched junction nucleotides: 2. The CDR3 extends over 14 amino acids. CDR1 and CDR2 (germline): SGDLS, YYNGEE. CDR3 sequence (DNA): TGTGCCAGCAGCGTAGAAGACAGGGGCTATGGCTACACCTTC. Protein product: CASSVEDRGYGYTF.

The genes are TRBV14 and TRBJ2-7, with D perhaps matching TRBD2 (5 bases). Germline CDR1 is SGHDN and CDR2 is FVKESK. The CDR3 has 15 residues. The germline V and J ends were trimmed by 1 base and 7 bases, with 17 bases remaining between them. The CDR3 DNA sequence: TGTGCCAGCAGCCAAGCGGGAAACCCGACGTGGGAGCAGTACTTC. Its protein is CASSQAGNPTWEQYF.

The chain joins TRBV11-3 to TRBJ2-1; 8 positions agree with TRBD2. This CDR3 is built from 16 residues. Trimming at V came to 2 bases and at J to 2 bases, leaving 5 bases not matched to a gene. Germline V gene data show CDR1 as SGHNT and CDR2 as YENEEA. The CDR3 here is CASSLSGGYAYNEQFF. The CDR3 DNA reads as TGTGCCAGCAGCTTATCGGGGGGGTACGCCTACAATGAGCAGTTCTTC.

V gene TRBV11-3 combines with J gene TRBJ2-1, with TRBD1 matching over 9 bases. With V trimmed by 4 bases and J by 8 bases, 9 bases remained unmatched. Germline V gives CDR1 SGHNT, CDR2 YENEEA. This CDR3 is 15 amino acids long. The CDR3 DNA reads as TGTGCCAGCAGCTCCCCGGACAGGGGTTATGATGAGCAGTTCTTC. Translated: CASSSPDRGYDEQFF. Full variable domain (outside the CDR3, taken from reference TRBV11-3 and TRBJ2-1): EAGVVQSPRYKIIEKKQPVAFWCNPISGHNTLYWYLQNLGQGPELLIRYENEEAVDDSQLPKDRFSAERLKGVDSTLKIQPAELGDSAVYLCASSSPDRGYDEQFFGPGTRLTVL.

The genes are TRBV29-1 and TRBJ1-2; D gene unclear. Germline loops: CDR1 SQVTM, CDR2 ANQGSEA. CDR3 length equals 12 residues. The CDR3 spells CSTEGANYGYTF. The DNA for the CDR3 is TGCAGTACTGAGGGAGCTAACTATGGCTACACCTTC.

J is TRBJ2-5 and V is TRBV7-2, with TRBD2 matching over 9 bases. CDR3 length: 16 amino acids. Germline CDR1 is SGHTA and CDR2 is FQGNSA. The J segment lost 3 bases and the V segment lost 1 base, leaving 6 bases of the junction unmatched. The CDR3 bases are TGTGCCAGCAGCTTAGGGGCGGGAGGGCCAGAAGAGACCCAGTACTTC. It is translated as CASSLGAGGPEETQYF.

This chain uses TRBV27 with TRBJ1-3, with D perhaps matching TRBD1 (6 bases). Per the germline V gene, CDR1 is MNHEY and CDR2 is SMNVEV (reference sequence). The CDR3 totals 14 residues. Trimming took 5 bases from V and 0 from J, leaving 8 bases between them. The CDR3 DNA follows: TGTGCCAGCAGTCCGGGACACTCTGGAAACACCATATATTTT. Amino acids: CASSPGHSGNTIYF.

This chain connects TRBV27 to TRBJ2-2, with D possibly being TRBD1 (6 bases). The CDR3 loop spans 12 amino acids. Trimming stripped 10 bases from V and 7 bases from J, with 13 bases between. Germline loops: CDR1 MNHEY, CDR2 SMNVEV (reference sequence). CDR3 DNA: TGTGCCATCCAACAGGGTAACGGGGAGCTGTTTTTT. Amino acid sequence: CAIQQGNGELFF.